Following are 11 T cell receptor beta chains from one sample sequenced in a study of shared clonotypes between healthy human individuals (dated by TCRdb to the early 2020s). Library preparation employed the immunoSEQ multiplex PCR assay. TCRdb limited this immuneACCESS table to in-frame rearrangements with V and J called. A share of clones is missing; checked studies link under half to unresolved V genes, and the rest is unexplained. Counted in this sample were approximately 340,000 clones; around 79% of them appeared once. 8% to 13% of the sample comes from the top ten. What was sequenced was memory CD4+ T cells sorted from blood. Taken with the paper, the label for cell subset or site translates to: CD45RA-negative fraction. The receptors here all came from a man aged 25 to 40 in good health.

This CDR3 reads CASSLGSGTNYQPQHF. CDR3 coding DNA: TGTGCCAGCAGCTTAGGGTCCGGGACAAACTATCAGCCCCAGCATTTT. The genes are TRBV7-9 and TRBJ1-5; the D gene is possibly TRBD1 (6 bases). The CDR3 extends over 16 amino acids. Germline V gene lookup returns CDR1 SEHNR and CDR2 FQNEAQ (reference sequence). V lost 1 base and J 5 bases, leaving 15 bases between the germline ends.

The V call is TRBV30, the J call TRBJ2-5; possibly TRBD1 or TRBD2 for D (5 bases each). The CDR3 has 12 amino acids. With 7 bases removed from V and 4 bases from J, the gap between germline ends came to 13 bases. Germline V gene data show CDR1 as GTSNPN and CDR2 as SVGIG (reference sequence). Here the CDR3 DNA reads TGTGCCTCCGCCGGGACCCGAGAGACCCAGTACTTC. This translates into CASAGTRETQYF.

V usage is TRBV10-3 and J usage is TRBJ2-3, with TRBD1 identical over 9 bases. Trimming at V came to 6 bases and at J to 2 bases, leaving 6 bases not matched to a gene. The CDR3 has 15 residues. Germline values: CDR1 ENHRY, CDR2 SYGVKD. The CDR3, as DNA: TGTGCCATCAGGGCGGGACAGGGCCTCACAGATACGCAGTATTTT. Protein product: CAIRAGQGLTDTQYF.

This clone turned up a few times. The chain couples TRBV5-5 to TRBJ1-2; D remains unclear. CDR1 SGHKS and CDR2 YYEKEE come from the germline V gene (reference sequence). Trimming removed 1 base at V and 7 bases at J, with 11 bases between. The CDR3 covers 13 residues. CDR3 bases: TGTGCCAGCAGCTTGTCCGTATCTGGTGGCTACACCTTC. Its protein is CASSLSVSGGYTF.

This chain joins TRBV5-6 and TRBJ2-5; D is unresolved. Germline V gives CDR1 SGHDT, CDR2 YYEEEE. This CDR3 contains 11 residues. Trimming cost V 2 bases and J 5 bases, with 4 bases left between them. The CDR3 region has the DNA TGTGCCAGCAGCTTCAGGGAGACCCAGTACTTC. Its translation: CASSFRETQYF.

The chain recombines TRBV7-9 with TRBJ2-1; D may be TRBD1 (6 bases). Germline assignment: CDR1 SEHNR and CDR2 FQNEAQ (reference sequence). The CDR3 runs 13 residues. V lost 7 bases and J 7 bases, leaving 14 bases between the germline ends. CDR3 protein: CASTLIRGNEQFF. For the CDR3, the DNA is TGTGCCAGCACGCTTATAAGGGGGAATGAGCAGTTCTTC.

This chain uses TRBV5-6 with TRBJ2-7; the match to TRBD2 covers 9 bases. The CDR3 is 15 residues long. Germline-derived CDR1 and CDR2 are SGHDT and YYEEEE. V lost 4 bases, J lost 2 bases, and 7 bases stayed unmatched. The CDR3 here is CASSPQAGGPYEQYF. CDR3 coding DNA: TGTGCCAGCAGCCCCCAGGCGGGAGGGCCCTACGAGCAGTACTTC. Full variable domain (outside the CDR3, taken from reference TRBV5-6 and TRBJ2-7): DAGVTQSPTHLIKTRGQQVTLRCSPKSGHDTVSWYQQALGQGPQFIFQYYEEEERQRGNFPDRFSGHQFPNYSSELNVNALLLGDSALYLCASSPQAGGPYEQYFGPGTRLTVT.

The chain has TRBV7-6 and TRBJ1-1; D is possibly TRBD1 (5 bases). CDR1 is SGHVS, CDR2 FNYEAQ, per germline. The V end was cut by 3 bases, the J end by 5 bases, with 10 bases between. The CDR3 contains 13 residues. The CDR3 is CASSFGGETEAFF. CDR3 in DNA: TGTGCCAGCAGCTTTGGGGGGGAGACTGAAGCTTTCTTT.

The CDR3 region is CASSQDRISGNTIYF. The CDR3 coding sequence is TGCGCCAGCAGCCAAGACAGGATCTCTGGAAACACCATATATTTT. J is TRBJ1-3 and V is TRBV4-3; D remains ambiguous. The CDR3 is made up of 15 amino acids. Trimming cost V 0 bases and J 0 bases, with 6 bases left between them. Looked up from germline, CDR1 is LGHNA and CDR2 is YSLEER.

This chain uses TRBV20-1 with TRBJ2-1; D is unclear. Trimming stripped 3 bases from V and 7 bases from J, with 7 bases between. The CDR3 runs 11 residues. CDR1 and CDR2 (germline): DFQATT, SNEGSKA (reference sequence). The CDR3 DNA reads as TGCAGTGCTAGTTTCGTAAATGAGCAGTTCTTC. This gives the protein CSASFVNEQFF.

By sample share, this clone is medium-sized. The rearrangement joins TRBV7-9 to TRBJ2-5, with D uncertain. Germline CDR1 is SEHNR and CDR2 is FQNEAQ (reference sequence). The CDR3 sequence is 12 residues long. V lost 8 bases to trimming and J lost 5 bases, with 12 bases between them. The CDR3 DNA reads TGTGCCAGCGGTTTAGGGTTGGAGACCCAGTACTTC. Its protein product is CASGLGLETQYF.